This T cell receptor (beta chain) is from a study of T cell changes during pregnancy in multiple sclerosis. Assay used: immunoSEQ multiplex PCR; TCRdb lists only in-frame clones, some missing. Of fewer than 75,000 clones in the sample, approximately 92% were seen once. The V gene's germline CDR1 is LNHDA and CDR2 SQIVND (reference sequence). The CDR3 extends over 16 amino acids. Germline trimming cut 6 bases from V and 7 bases from J; bases unmatched to any gene: 10. The clonotype was recovered from a female donor with multiple sclerosis, enrolled in a pregnancy study. Material: peripheral blood, obtained in the first trimester of pregnancy. The V and J genes are TRBV19 and TRBJ2-2, with 11 bases fitting TRBD2. The CDR3 coding sequence is TGTGCCAGTAGCCCTCTAGCGGGGGGCCTCGGCGGGGAGCTGTTTTTT. Amino acid sequence: CASSPLAGGLGGELFF. Complete variable domain (other parts from reference TRBV19 and TRBJ2-2): DGGITQSPKYLFRKEGQNVTLSCEQNLNHDAMYWYRQDPGQGLRLIYYSQIVNDFQKGDIAEGYSVSREKKESFPLTVTSAQKNPTAFYLCASSPLAGGLGGELFFGEGSRLTVL.